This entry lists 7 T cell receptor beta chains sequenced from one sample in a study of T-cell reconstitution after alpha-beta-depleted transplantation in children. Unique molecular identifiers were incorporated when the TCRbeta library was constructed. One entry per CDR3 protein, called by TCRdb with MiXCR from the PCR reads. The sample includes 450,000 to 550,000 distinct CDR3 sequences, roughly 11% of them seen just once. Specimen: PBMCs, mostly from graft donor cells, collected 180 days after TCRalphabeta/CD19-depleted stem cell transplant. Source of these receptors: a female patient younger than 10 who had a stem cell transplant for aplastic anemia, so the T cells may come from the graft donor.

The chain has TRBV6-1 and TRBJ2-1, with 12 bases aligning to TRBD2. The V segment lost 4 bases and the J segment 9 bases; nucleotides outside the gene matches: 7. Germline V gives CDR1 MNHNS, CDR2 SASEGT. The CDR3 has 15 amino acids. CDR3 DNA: TGTGCCAGCAGTGCCTGGACTAGCGGGAATGGTGAGCAGTTCTTC. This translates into CASSAWTSGNGEQFF.

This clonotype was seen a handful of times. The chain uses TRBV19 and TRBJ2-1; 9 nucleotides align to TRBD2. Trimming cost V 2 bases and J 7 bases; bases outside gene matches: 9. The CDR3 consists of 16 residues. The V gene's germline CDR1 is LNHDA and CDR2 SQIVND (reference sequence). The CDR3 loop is CASSILSSGKANEQFF. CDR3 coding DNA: TGTGCCAGTAGTATACTTTCTAGCGGGAAGGCAAATGAGCAGTTCTTC.

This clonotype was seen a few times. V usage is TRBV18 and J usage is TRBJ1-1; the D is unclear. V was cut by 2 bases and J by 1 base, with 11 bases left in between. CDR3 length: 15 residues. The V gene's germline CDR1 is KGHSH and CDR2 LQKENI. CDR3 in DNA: TGTGCCAGCTCACCAGAGATTTACCGGAACACTGAAGCTTTCTTT. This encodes CASSPEIYRNTEAFF.

Written as DNA, the CDR3 is TGTGCCGCCCGGAGGCGGGACTATGGCTACACCTTC. This gives the protein CAARRRDYGYTF. The V and J genes are TRBV12-3 or TRBV12-4 and TRBJ1-2; D gene uncertain. The CDR3 is made up of 12 amino acids. The germline V and J ends were trimmed by 11 bases and 3 bases, with 13 bases remaining between them.

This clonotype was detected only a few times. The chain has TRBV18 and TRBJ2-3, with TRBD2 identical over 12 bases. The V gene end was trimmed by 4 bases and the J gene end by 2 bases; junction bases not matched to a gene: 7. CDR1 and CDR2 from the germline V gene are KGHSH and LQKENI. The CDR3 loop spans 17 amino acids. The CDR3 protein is CASSLTGTSGSTDTQYF. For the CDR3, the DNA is TGTGCCAGCTCACTAACTGGGACTAGCGGGTCCACAGATACGCAGTATTTT. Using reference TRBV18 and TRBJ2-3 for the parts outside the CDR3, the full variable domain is NAGVMQNPRHLVRRRGQEARLRCSPMKGHSHVYWYRQLPEEGLKFMVYLQKENIIDESGMPKERFSAEFPKEGPSILRIQQVVRGDSAAYFCASSLTGTSGSTDTQYFGPGTRLTVL.

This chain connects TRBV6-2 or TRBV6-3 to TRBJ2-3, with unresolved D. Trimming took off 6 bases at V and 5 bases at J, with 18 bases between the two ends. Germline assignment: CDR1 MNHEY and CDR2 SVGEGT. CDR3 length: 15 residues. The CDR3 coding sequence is TGTGCCAGCAGCATTTGGGCCCGAGAAATAGATACGCAGTATTTT. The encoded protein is CASSIWAREIDTQYF.

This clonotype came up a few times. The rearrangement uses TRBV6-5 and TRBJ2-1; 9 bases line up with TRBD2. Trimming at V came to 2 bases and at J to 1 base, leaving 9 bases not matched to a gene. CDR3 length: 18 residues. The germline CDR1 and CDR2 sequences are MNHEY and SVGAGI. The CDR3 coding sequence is TGTGCCAGCAGTTACCCTACGACTAGCGGATTATCCTACAATGAGCAGTTCTTC. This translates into CASSYPTTSGLSYNEQFF.